One sample yielded the 3 T cell receptor beta chains listed below, sequenced in a study of blood T cell repertoires in COVID-19. The data were produced by immunoSEQ multiplex PCR, yet TCRdb's version contains in-frame clones alone and is incomplete. The data hold some 270,000 clones, with 90% observed a single time. Sequencing input: PBMCs or T cells enriched from blood (not recorded which). The receptors come from a woman in her twenties or thirties with acute COVID-19.

This chain joins TRBV30 and TRBJ2-2; 8 nucleotides line up with TRBD2. Trimming cost V 0 bases and J 7 bases; bases outside gene matches: 4. The CDR3 has 14 amino acids. Germline V lookup: CDR1 GTSNPN, CDR2 SVGIG (reference sequence). CDR3 residues: CAWSVRREVGELFF. The CDR3 bases are TGTGCCTGGAGTGTAAGGCGGGAGGTCGGGGAGCTGTTTTTT.

This chain links TRBV19 with TRBJ1-5, with D possibly being TRBD1 (5 bases). Trimming stripped 5 bases from V and 3 bases from J, with 8 bases between. CDR1 is LNHDA, CDR2 SQIVND, per germline (reference sequence). This CDR3 comprises 13 residues. CDR3 residues: CASSSGPNQPQHF. In nucleotides, the CDR3 is TGTGCCAGTAGTTCAGGGCCCAATCAGCCCCAGCATTTT.

V and J are TRBV9 and TRBJ2-6, with TRBD1 identical over 7 bases. The CDR3 covers 16 residues. Trimming cost V 6 bases and J 1 base; bases outside gene matches: 7. Germline CDR1 SGDLS, CDR2 YYNGEE. CDR3 loop: CASTRDRLSGANVLTF. The CDR3 DNA follows: TGTGCCAGCACTCGGGACAGACTATCTGGGGCCAACGTCCTGACTTTC.